Sequencing of this TCR beta chain was carried out in a study of blood T cell repertoires in COVID-19. Study details: Donors in the United States, Italy and Spain gave samples during acute or convalescent COVID-19. Nucleic acid was either cDNA or gDNA, and it came from T cells, B-cell-depleted T cells, or PBMCs.

Original processing methods: Reference gene primers were amplified, and this amplification served to estimate nucleated cell counts. This table comes from immunoSEQ multiplex PCR, and its TCRdb copy is limited to in-frame clones, with some not included. D and trimming come from the DNA, and the V and J calls and clone size come from that table. Among around 230,000 clones listed, around 85% were seen once. CDR3 size: 15 residues. V was cut by 4 bases and J by 3 bases, with 14 bases left in between. The germline CDR1 and CDR2 sequences are SGHRS and YFSETQ. Input material: peripheral blood. This clonotype was obtained from a man aged 35 to 55 with acute or convalescent COVID-19. The chain employs TRBV5-1 and TRBJ1-5; TRBD1 might be the D (5 bases). DNA for the CDR3: TGCGCCAGCAGCCCCGACGCAGGGAACAATCAGCCCCAGCATTTT. Translated, it gives CASSPDAGNNQPQHF.